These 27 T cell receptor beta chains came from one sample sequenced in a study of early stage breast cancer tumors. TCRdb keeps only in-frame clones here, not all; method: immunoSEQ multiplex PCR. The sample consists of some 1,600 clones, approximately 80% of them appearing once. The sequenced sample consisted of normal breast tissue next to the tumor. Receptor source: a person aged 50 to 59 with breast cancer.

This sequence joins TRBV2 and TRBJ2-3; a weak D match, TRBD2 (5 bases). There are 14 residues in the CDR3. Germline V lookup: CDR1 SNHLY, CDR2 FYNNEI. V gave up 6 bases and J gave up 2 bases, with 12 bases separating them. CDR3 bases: TGTGCCAGCAGATTCGAGGGAGCCACAGATACGCAGTATTTT. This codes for CASRFEGATDTQYF.

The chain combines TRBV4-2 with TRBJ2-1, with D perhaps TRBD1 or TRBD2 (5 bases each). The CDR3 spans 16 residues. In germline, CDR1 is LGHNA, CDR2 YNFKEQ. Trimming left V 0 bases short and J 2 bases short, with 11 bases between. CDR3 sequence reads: CASSQESGTAYNEQFF. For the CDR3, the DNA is TGTGCCAGCAGCCAAGAGTCCGGGACCGCCTACAATGAGCAGTTCTTC.

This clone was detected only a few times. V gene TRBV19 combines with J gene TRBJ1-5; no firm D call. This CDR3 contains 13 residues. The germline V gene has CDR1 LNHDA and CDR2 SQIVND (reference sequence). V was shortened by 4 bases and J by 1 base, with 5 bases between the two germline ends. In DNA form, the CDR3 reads TGTGCCAGTAGTAGGGCAAGCAATCAGCCCCAGCATTTT. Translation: CASSRASNQPQHF.

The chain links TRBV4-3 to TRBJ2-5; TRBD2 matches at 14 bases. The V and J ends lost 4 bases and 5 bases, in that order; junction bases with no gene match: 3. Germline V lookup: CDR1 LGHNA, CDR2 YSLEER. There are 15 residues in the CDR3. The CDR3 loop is CASSPTSGGAETQYF. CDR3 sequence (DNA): TGCGCCAGCAGCCCGACTAGCGGGGGGGCGGAGACCCAGTACTTC.

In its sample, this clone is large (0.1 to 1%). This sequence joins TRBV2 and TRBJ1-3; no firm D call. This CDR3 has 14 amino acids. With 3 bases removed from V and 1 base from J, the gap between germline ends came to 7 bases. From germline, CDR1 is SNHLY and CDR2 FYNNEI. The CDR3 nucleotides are TGTGCCAGCAGTGAGGCTGATTCTGGAAACACCATATATTTT. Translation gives CASSEADSGNTIYF.

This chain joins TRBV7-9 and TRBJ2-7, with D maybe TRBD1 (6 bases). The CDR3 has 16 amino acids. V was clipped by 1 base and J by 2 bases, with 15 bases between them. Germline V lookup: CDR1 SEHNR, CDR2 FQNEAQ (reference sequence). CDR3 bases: TGTGCCAGCAGCTTAGGAGGGGGACCCCCACCCTACGAGCAGTACTTC. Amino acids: CASSLGGGPPPYEQYF.

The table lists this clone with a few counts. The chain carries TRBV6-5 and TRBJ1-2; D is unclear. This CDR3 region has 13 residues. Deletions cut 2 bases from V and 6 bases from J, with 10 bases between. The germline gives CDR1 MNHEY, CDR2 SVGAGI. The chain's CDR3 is CASSYLNGDGYTF. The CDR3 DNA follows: TGTGCCAGCAGTTACCTGAACGGCGATGGCTACACCTTC.

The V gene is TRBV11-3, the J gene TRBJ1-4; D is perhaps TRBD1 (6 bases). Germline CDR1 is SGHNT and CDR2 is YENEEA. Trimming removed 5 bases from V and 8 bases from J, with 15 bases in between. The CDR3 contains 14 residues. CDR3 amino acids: CASSTDRWEEKLFF. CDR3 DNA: TGTGCCAGCAGCACTGACAGGTGGGAGGAAAAACTGTTTTTT.

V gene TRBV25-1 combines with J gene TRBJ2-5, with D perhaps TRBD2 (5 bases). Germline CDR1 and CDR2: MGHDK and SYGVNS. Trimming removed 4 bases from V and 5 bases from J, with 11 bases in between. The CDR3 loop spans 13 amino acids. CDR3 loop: CASSGEGGETQYF. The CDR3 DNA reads TGTGCCAGCAGTGGCGAGGGTGGGGAGACCCAGTACTTC.

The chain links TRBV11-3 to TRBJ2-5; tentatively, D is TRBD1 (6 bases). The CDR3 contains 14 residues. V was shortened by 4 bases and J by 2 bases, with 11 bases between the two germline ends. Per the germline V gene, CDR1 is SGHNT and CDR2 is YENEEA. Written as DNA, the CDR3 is TGTGCCAGCAGCTCCTTGACAGGACAAGAGACCCAGTACTTC. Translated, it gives CASSSLTGQETQYF.

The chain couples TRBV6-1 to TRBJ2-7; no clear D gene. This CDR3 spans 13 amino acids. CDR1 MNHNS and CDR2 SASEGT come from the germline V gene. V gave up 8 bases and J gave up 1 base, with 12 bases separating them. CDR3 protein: CASVNTFSYEQYV. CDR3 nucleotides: TGTGCCAGCGTCAACACGTTTTCCTACGAGCAGTACGTC.

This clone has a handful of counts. The CDR3 reads CASSLVRETTYEQYF. CDR3 nucleotide sequence: TGTGCCAGCAGCTTAGTACGGGAGACTACGTACGAGCAGTACTTC. The chain carries TRBV7-8 and TRBJ2-7; weak D call: TRBD2 (6 bases). V dropped 1 base and J dropped 4 bases, with 14 bases sitting between them. Germline CDR1 is SGHVS and CDR2 is FQNEAQ. The CDR3 contains 15 residues.

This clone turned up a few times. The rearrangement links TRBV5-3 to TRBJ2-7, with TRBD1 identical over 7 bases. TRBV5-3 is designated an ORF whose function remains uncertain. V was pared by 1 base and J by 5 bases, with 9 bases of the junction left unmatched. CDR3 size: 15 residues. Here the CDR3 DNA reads TGTGCCAGAAGCTTGCCCCACTCGACAGGGCACGAGCAGTACGTC. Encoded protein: CARSLPHSTGHEQYV.

In nucleotides, the CDR3 is TGCGCCAGCAGCTCCGGACAGGCCAACACTGAAGCTTTCTTT. As protein: CASSSGQANTEAFF. The V call is TRBV5-1, the J call TRBJ1-1; 7 bases are a match to TRBD1. Germline V CDR1 and CDR2: SGHRS, YFSETQ. With V trimmed by 3 bases and J by 2 bases, 4 bases remained unmatched. CDR3 size: 14 residues. The full variable domain, completed using reference TRBV5-1 and TRBJ1-1, is KAGVTQTPRYLIKTRGQQVTLSCSPISGHRSVSWYQQTPGQGLQFLFEYFSETQRNKGNFPGRFSGRQFSNSRSEMNVSTLELGDSALYLCASSSGQANTEAFFGQGTRLTVV.

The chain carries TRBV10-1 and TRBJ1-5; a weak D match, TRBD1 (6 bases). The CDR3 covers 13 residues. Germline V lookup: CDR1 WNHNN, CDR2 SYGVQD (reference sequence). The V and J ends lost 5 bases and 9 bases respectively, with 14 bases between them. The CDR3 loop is CASSNRAFGPQHF. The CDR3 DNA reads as TGCGCCAGCAGTAACAGGGCGTTTGGGCCCCAGCATTTT.

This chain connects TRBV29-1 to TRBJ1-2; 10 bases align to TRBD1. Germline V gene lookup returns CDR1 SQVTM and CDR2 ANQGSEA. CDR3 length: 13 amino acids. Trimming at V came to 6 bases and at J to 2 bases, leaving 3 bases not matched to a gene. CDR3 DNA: TGCAGCGTGGGACAGGGGCAGAACTATGGCTACACCTTC. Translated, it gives CSVGQGQNYGYTF.

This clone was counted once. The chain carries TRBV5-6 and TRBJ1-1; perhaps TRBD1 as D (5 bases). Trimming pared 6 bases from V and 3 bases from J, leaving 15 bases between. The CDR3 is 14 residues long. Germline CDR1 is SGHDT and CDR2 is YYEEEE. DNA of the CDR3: TGTGCCAGCACCCGGGGGGTAGGGGACACTGAAGCTTTCTTT. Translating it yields CASTRGVGDTEAFF.

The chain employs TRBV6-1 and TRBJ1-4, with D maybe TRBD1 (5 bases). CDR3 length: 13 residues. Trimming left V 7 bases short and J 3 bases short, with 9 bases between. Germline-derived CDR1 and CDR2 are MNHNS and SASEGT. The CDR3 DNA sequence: TGTGCCAGCAAGAGGGGATCTAATGAAAAACTGTTTTTT. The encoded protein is CASKRGSNEKLFF.

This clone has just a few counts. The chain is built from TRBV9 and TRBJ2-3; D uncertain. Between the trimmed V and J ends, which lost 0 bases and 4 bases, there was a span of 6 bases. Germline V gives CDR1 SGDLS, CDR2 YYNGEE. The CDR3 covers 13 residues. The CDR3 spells CASSVAPPDTQYF. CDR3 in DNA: TGTGCCAGCAGCGTAGCCCCCCCAGATACGCAGTATTTT.

The CDR3 spells CAWSYDSFREQYV. DNA of the CDR3: TGTGCCTGGAGTTACGACAGTTTTCGCGAGCAGTACGTC. J is TRBJ2-7 and V is TRBV30; perhaps TRBD1 as D (5 bases). Germline CDR1 is GTSNPN and CDR2 is SVGIG (reference sequence). The CDR3 runs 13 residues. Trimming left V 2 bases short and J 6 bases short, with 14 bases between.

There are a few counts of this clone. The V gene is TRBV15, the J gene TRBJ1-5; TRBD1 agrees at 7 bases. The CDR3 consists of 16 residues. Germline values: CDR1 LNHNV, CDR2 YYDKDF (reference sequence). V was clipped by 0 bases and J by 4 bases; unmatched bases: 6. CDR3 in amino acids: CATSRDRQGGNQPQHF. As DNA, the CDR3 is TGTGCCACCAGCAGAGATCGACAGGGTGGGAATCAGCCCCAGCATTTT.

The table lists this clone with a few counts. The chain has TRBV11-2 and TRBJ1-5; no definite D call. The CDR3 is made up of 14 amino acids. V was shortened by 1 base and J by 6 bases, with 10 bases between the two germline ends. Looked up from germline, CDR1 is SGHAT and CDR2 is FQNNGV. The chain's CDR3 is CASSLAGWGQPQHF. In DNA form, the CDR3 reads TGTGCCAGCAGCTTAGCAGGCTGGGGTCAGCCCCAGCATTTT.

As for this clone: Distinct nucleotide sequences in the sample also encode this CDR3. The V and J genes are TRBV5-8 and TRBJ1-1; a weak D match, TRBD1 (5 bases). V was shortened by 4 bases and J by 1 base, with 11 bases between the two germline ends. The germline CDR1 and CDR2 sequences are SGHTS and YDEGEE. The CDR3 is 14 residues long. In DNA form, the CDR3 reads TGTGCCAGCAGCCTCGACAGCAGGAACACTGAAGCTTTCTTT. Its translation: CASSLDSRNTEAFF.

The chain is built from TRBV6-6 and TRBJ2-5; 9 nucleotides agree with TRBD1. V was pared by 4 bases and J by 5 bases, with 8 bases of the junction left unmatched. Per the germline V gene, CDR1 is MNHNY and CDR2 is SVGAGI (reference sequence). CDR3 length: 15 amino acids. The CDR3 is CASSFRDRAGETQYF. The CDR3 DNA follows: TGTGCCAGCAGTTTCCGGGACAGGGCGGGGGAGACCCAGTACTTC.

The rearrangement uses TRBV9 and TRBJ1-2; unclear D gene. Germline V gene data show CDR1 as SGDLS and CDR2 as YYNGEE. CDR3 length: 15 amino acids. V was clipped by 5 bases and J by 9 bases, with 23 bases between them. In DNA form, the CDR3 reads TGTGCCAGCAGGAGTCCAGGTGGGGAAAATTTTCGCTACACCTTC. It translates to CASRSPGGENFRYTF.

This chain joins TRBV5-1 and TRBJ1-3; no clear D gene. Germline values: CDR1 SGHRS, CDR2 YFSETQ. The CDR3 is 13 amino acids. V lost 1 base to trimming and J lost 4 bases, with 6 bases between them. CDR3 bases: TGCGCCAGCAGCTTGAATCCCGGAAACACCATATATTTT. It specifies CASSLNPGNTIYF.

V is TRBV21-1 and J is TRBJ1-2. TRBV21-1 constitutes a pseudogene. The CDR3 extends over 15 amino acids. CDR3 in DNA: TGTGCCCACGCTTTGGAAGGGTTGGGCTTCTATGGCTACACCTTC. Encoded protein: CAHALEGLGFYGYTF.